A selection of T cell receptor beta chains follows, all from one sample in a study of T cell changes during pregnancy in multiple sclerosis. Measured with immunoSEQ multiplex PCR; TCRdb has only the in-frame clones, and not every one. The table records 48,000 or so clones, 94% of them present only once. Source: CD4+ T cells from peripheral blood mononuclear cells, taken in the first trimester of pregnancy. The source of these receptors is a female donor with multiple sclerosis, enrolled in a pregnancy study. CDR3s include the opening cysteine and the closing phenylalanine or tryptophan. The D gene is left open where the match is weak. Size tells how often a clone was seen (once, few, many) or the class of an expanded clone, and some rows leave it out.

>once|.|TRBJ2-1|TRBV7-9
CASSFSGFPTIEQFF
TGTGCCAGCAGCTTCTCAGGGTTCCCTACAATTGAGCAGTTCTTC
>.|TRBD2|TRBJ2-3|TRBV6-6
CASSYLQRGPGDTQYF
TGTGCCAGCAGCTACCTCCAGCGGGGGCCGGGAGATACGCAGTATTTT
>few|.|TRBJ1-2|TRBV30
CACLGAFSGSDGYTF
TGTGCCTGTCTTGGAGCCTTCTCCGGGTCGGATGGCTACACCTTC
>once|.|TRBJ2-5|TRBV9
CASSNSTSRTQYF
TGTGCCAGCAGTAACAGTACTTCACGGACCCAGTACTTC
>.|.|TRBJ2-3|TRBV12-5
CASGLKVGGWDTQYF
TGTGCTAGTGGACTCAAGGTCGGGGGATGGGATACGCAGTATTTT
>.|.|TRBJ2-1|TRBV29-1
CSVELVNEQFF
TGCAGCGTTGAACTTGTCAATGAGCAGTTCTTC
>.|TRBD1|TRBJ2-7|TRBV29-1
CSVEVRDRGSYEQYF
TGCAGCGTTGAAGTTCGGGACAGGGGATCCTACGAGCAGTACTTC
>.|TRBD1|TRBJ2-7|TRBV2
CASRRQGPSYEQYF
TGTGCCAGCAGACGACAGGGACCTTCCTACGAGCAGTACTTC
>.|TRBD1|TRBJ2-2|TRBV6-4
CASSDQGAHTGELFF
TGTGCCAGCAGTGATCAGGGGGCGCACACCGGGGAGCTGTTTTTT
>.|TRBD1|TRBJ1-2|TRBV18
CASSPLATGGASQGYYGYTF
TGTGCCAGCTCACCGCTGGCTACAGGGGGAGCCTCACAGGGTTACTATGGCTACACCTTC
>.|TRBD2|TRBJ2-7|TRBV14
CASSQSLAGMGEQYF
TGTGCCAGCAGCCAATCCCTAGCGGGGATGGGTGAGCAGTACTTC
>.|TRBD2|TRBJ2-5|TRBV13
CASSLAGETQYF
TGTGCCAGCAGCCTAGCGGGAGAGACCCAGTACTTC
>.|TRBD2|TRBJ2-1|TRBV6-6
CASSYTSGAYNEQFF
TGTGCCAGCAGTTACACTAGCGGGGCCTACAATGAGCAGTTCTTC
>.|.|TRBJ2-4|TRBV9
CASTLGGAEENIQYF
TGTGCCAGCACCCTAGGGGGGGCAGAAGAAAACATTCAGTACTTC
>.|.|TRBJ2-7|TRBV25-1
CASSDPGISTYEQYF
TGTGCCAGCAGTGACCCAGGGATAAGTACCTACGAGCAGTACTTC
>.|TRBD2|TRBJ2-1|TRBV7-2
CASSLDRGGPNEQFF
TGTGCCAGCAGCTTAGATCGCGGGGGGCCCAATGAGCAGTTCTTC
>once|TRBD1|TRBJ2-7|TRBV7-9
CASSLGVTGGYEQYF
TGTGCCAGCAGCTTAGGGGTGACAGGGGGGTACGAGCAGTACTTC
>.|TRBD1|TRBJ2-3|TRBV10-2
CASWGDRGPDTQYF
TGCGCCAGTTGGGGGGACAGGGGGCCAGATACGCAGTATTTT
>.|TRBD2|TRBJ2-3|TRBV4-2
CASSQEERGGLTDTQYF
TGTGCCAGCAGCCAAGAGGAACGGGGGGGCTTGACAGATACGCAGTATTTT
>.|TRBD1|TRBJ1-1|TRBV7-2
CASRGTGGGGTEAFF
TGTGCCAGCAGGGGGACAGGGGGCGGGGGCACTGAAGCTTTCTTT
>few|.|TRBJ1-5|TRBV12-5
CASGPGGPTGGNQPQHF
TGTGCTAGTGGCCCGGGAGGACCAACCGGCGGCAATCAGCCCCAGCATTTT
>.|TRBD1|TRBJ1-4|TRBV19
CASSQAGTENEKLFF
TGTGCCAGTAGTCAGGCCGGGACAGAAAATGAAAAACTGTTTTTT
>.|TRBD1|TRBJ1-6|TRBV5-4
CASSLWTGGNSPLHF
TGTGCCAGCAGCCTGTGGACAGGGGGGAATTCACCCCTCCACTTT
>.|.|TRBJ1-5|TRBV15
CATSREGGGQPQHF
TGTGCCACCAGCAGAGAGGGGGGGGGTCAGCCCCAGCATTTT
>.|TRBD1|TRBJ1-5|TRBV6-5
CASKKSGGDQPQHF
TGTGCCAGCAAAAAGTCAGGGGGCGATCAGCCCCAGCATTTT
>.|TRBD1|TRBJ1-2|TRBV6-6
CASTRDRGKNYGYTF
TGTGCCAGTACGAGGGACAGGGGGAAAAACTATGGCTACACCTTC
>few|.|TRBJ1-5|TRBV5-1
CASSQDSLNQPQHF
TGCGCCAGCAGCCAGGACAGCCTCAATCAGCCCCAGCATTTT
>.|TRBD1|TRBJ2-3|TRBV7-2
CASSIDRVSTDTQYF
TGTGCCAGCAGCATTGACAGGGTTAGCACAGATACGCAGTATTTT
>.|.|TRBJ1-1|TRBV10-2
CASSDRQGTMNTEAFF
TGCGCCAGCAGTGACAGGCAGGGGACCATGAACACTGAAGCTTTCTTT
>.|.|TRBJ2-2|TRBV7-2
CASMKTTWNTGELFF
TGTGCCAGCATGAAAACTACCTGGAACACCGGGGAGCTGTTTTTT
>.|TRBD2|TRBJ2-5|TRBV10-3
CAIKERGVETQYF
TGTGCCATCAAGGAGCGGGGGGTGGAGACCCAGTACTTC
>.|.|TRBJ1-5|TRBV4-1
CASSRRGGVFSNQPQHF
TGCGCCAGCAGCCGCCGGGGGGGGGTTTTTAGCAATCAGCCCCAGCATTTT
>.|.|TRBJ1-6|TRBV2
CASSETSHLHF
TGTGCCAGCAGTGAAACTTCCCACCTCCACTTT
>.|.|TRBJ2-1|TRBV29-1
CSVERGVQGGEQFF
TGCAGCGTTGAAAGGGGTGTACAGGGCGGTGAGCAGTTCTTC
>.|.|TRBJ1-5|TRBV15
CATSRVGGYSNQPQHF
TGTGCCACCAGCAGAGTAGGGGGTTATAGCAATCAGCCCCAGCATTTT